A single sample gave rise to the 16 T cell receptor beta chains below, sequenced in a study of PD-L1 blockade in urothelial cancer. The time point denotes: pretreatment peripheral blood. Assay used: immunoSEQ multiplex PCR; TCRdb lists only in-frame clones, some missing. Among some 40,000 clones listed, about 85% were seen once. This sample comprised PBMCs, obtained around atezolizumab (anti-PD-L1) treatment. The receptors come from a man older than 75 with urothelial cancer.

This clone was seen only a few times. The CDR3 here is CASSTSGLATYNEQFF. CDR3 coding DNA: TGTGCCAGCAGCACCTCGGGACTAGCGACCTACAATGAGCAGTTCTTC. The chain uses TRBV11-2 and TRBJ2-1, with 10 bases fitting TRBD2. CDR1 and CDR2 from the germline V gene are SGHAT and FQNNGV. The CDR3 has 16 residues. Losses at the gene ends were 5 bases for V and 2 bases for J; bases not matched to a gene: 6.

The chain is built from TRBV5-5 and TRBJ2-3, with 8 bases fitting TRBD1. Germline CDR1 SGHKS, CDR2 YYEKEE (reference sequence). The CDR3 is 14 residues long. Trimming at V came to 7 bases and at J to 2 bases, leaving 6 bases not matched to a gene. For the CDR3, the DNA is TGTGCCAGCGAAAGACAGGGGCTCACAGATACGCAGTATTTT. Translated, it gives CASERQGLTDTQYF.

The chain links TRBV27 to TRBJ1-2, with 7 bases lining up with TRBD1. The germline CDR1 and CDR2 sequences are MNHEY and SMNVEV (reference sequence). J was trimmed by 8 bases and V by 8 bases; bases with no gene match: 11. This CDR3 contains 13 residues. The CDR3 spells CASRSEGAGGYTF. CDR3 DNA: TGTGCCAGCCGCTCGGAGGGGGCGGGGGGCTACACCTTC.

The chain is built from TRBV25-1 and TRBJ2-2, with 9 nucleotides matching TRBD1. Germline loops: CDR1 MGHDK, CDR2 SYGVNS. The CDR3 totals 14 residues. Germline trimming cut 8 bases from V and 2 bases from J; bases unmatched to any gene: 3. The CDR3 DNA is TGTGCCAGCCGGGGACAGGGAAACACCGGGGAGCTGTTTTTT. Amino acids: CASRGQGNTGELFF.

The chain employs TRBV30 and TRBJ2-1; 8 bases line up with TRBD2. V lost 0 bases to trimming and J lost 4 bases; unmatched junction nucleotides: 5. Per the germline V gene, CDR1 is GTSNPN and CDR2 is SVGIG (reference sequence). This CDR3 comprises 15 residues. The CDR3 loop reads CAWSVRGGAYNEQFF. CDR3 DNA: TGTGCCTGGAGTGTCCGGGGGGGGGCTTACAATGAGCAGTTCTTC.

The V gene is TRBV7-9, the J gene TRBJ2-2, with a tentative D call TRBD2 (6 bases). Germline CDR1 and CDR2: SEHNR and FQNEAQ (reference sequence). This CDR3 region has 15 residues. Trimming pared 5 bases from V and 4 bases from J, leaving 14 bases between. CDR3 nucleotides: TGTGCCAGCAGCACATCTAGCGACGGCACCGGGGAGCTGTTTTTT. The encoded protein is CASSTSSDGTGELFF.

This chain joins TRBV25-1 and TRBJ2-7; 8 nucleotides line up with TRBD1. With V trimmed by 4 bases and J by 7 bases, 9 bases remained unmatched. Germline V gene lookup returns CDR1 MGHDK and CDR2 SYGVNS. This CDR3 comprises 14 residues. CDR3 nucleotide sequence: TGTGCCAGCAGTGGAGACAGGGGAGTCTATGAGCAGTACTTC. Its protein product is CASSGDRGVYEQYF.

V is TRBV19 and J is TRBJ2-5; maybe TRBD1 (6 bases). The V end was cut by 5 bases, the J end by 2 bases, with 12 bases between. This CDR3 comprises 14 residues. Germline CDR1 LNHDA, CDR2 SQIVND (reference sequence). CDR3 bases: TGTGCCAGTAGTCCGGGACATAAGCAAGAGACCCAGTACTTC. Translating gives CASSPGHKQETQYF.

The table lists this clone with a few counts. The V gene is TRBV6-1, the J gene TRBJ2-2, with D tentatively TRBD1 (5 bases). CDR1 is MNHNS and CDR2 is SASEGT in the germline V gene. This CDR3 has 14 residues. Trimming shortened V by 4 bases and J by 7 bases, and 13 bases separated the two germline ends. The CDR3 protein is CASSVEKGFGELFF. CDR3 sequence (DNA): TGTGCCAGCAGTGTTGAGAAGGGGTTCGGGGAGCTGTTTTTT.

The genes are TRBV28 and TRBJ2-3; 12 bases fit TRBD2. Trimming took 6 bases from V and 4 from J; bases not matched to a gene: 8. This CDR3 spans 16 amino acids. Germline CDR1 reads MDHEN; CDR2 reads SYDVKM. The CDR3 loop is CASSPTSGRGPDTQYF. The CDR3 DNA sequence: TGTGCCAGCAGCCCGACTAGCGGGAGAGGACCAGATACGCAGTATTTT.

The chain links TRBV5-1 to TRBJ1-2, with a possible D match to TRBD1 (5 bases). The CDR3 totals 14 residues. In germline, CDR1 is SGHRS, CDR2 YFSETQ. With 4 bases removed from V and 3 bases from J, the gap between germline ends came to 13 bases. CDR3 in DNA: TGCGCCAGCAGCCGAACAGGAGATGACTATGGCTACACCTTC. It is translated as CASSRTGDDYGYTF.

The CDR3 DNA reads as TGTGCCAGTAGTATTCGGCAGGGCCTCGTCGAGCAGTACTTC. This sequence encodes CASSIRQGLVEQYF. J is TRBJ2-7 and V is TRBV19; possible D gene TRBD1, 5 bases. Trimming took off 3 bases at V and 6 bases at J, with 15 bases between the two ends. This CDR3 spans 14 amino acids. Looked up from germline, CDR1 is LNHDA and CDR2 is SQIVND (reference sequence). The full variable domain, in which reference TRBV19 and TRBJ2-7 provide the parts outside the CDR3, is DGGITQSPKYLFRKEGQNVTLSCEQNLNHDAMYWYRQDPGQGLRLIYYSQIVNDFQKGDIAEGYSVSREKKESFPLTVTSAQKNPTAFYLCASSIRQGLVEQYFGPGTRLTVT.

The V gene is TRBV7-8, the J gene TRBJ2-3, with TRBD2 matching 7 bases. The CDR3 length is 14 residues. V lost 2 bases and J lost 3; bases outside the gene matches: 2. Per germline, CDR1 SGHVS and CDR2 FQNEAQ. For the CDR3, the DNA is TGTGCCAGCAGCTTATGGGAGGGGACAGATACGCAGTATTTT. Translation: CASSLWEGTDTQYF.

This chain connects TRBV7-6 to TRBJ1-4, with D possibly TRBD1 on 5 matching bases. From germline, CDR1 is SGHVS and CDR2 FNYEAQ. Trimming left V 5 bases short and J 0 bases short, with 10 bases between. The CDR3 is 15 residues long. In DNA, the CDR3 is TGTGCCAGCAGCGGAGCAGGGTCAACTAATGAAAAACTGTTTTTT. This sequence encodes CASSGAGSTNEKLFF.

This chain connects TRBV11-2 to TRBJ2-1, with D tentatively TRBD1 (5 bases). This CDR3 comprises 13 residues. With 5 bases removed from V and 4 bases from J, the gap between germline ends came to 9 bases. CDR1 SGHAT and CDR2 FQNNGV come from the germline V gene. This CDR3 is CASSPDRYNEQFF. CDR3 DNA sequence: TGTGCCAGCAGCCCAGACAGATACAATGAGCAGTTCTTC.

The chain links TRBV5-6 to TRBJ2-7; 8 bases map to TRBD2. Germline values: CDR1 SGHDT, CDR2 YYEEEE. V dropped 1 base and J dropped 0; count of bases not matched to a gene: 6. CDR3 length: 16 amino acids. CDR3 DNA sequence: TGTGCCAGCAGCTTGCGGGCTAGCGGGCACTCCTACGAGCAGTACTTC. It translates to CASSLRASGHSYEQYF.